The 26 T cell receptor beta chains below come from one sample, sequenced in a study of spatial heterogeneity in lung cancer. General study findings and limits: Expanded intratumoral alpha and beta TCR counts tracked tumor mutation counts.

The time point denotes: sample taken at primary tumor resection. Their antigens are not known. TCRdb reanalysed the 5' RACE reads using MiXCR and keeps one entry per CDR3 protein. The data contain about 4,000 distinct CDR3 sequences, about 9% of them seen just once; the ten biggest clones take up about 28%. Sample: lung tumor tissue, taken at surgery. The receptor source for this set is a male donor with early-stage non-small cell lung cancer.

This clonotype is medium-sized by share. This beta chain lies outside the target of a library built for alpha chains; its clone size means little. In DNA form, the CDR3 reads TGTGCCAGCAGCCGACGGGGGGCAATCCGGGCTCAAGAGACCCAGTACTTC. Amino acid sequence: CASSRRGAIRAQETQYF. The V gene is TRBV6-5, the J gene TRBJ2-5; perhaps TRBD2 as D (7 bases). CDR3 length: 17 amino acids. Trimming took 6 bases from V and 2 from J, leaving 22 bases between them. Looked up from germline, CDR1 is MNHEY and CDR2 is SVGAGI.

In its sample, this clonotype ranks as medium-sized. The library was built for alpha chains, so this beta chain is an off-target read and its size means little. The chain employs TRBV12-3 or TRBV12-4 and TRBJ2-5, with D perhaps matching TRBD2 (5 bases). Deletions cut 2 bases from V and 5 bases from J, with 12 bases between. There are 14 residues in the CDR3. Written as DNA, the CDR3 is TGTGCCAGCAGTTTAAGCCCGGGGATCGAGACCCAGTACTTC. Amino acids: CASSLSPGIETQYF.

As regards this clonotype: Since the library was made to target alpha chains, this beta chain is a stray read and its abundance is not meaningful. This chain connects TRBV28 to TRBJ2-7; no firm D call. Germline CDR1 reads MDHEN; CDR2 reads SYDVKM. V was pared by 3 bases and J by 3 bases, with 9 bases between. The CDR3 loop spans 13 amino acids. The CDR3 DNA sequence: TGTGCCAGCAGTTTTGTCAGCAGCTACGAGCAGTACTTC. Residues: CASSFVSSYEQYF.

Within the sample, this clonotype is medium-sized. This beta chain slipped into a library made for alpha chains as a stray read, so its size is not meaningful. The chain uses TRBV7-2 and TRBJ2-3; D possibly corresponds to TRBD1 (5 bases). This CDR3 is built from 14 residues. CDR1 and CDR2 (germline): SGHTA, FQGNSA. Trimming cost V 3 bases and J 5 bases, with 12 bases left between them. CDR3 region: CASSFVQGQDTQYF. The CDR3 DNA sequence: TGTGCCAGCAGCTTCGTTCAGGGTCAAGATACGCAGTATTTT. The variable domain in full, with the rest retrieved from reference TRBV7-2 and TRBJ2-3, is GAGVSQSPSNKVTEKGKDVELRCDPISGHTALYWYRQSLGQGLEFLIYFQGNSAPDKSGLPSDRFSAERTGGSVSTLTIQRTQQEDSAVYLCASSFVQGQDTQYFGPGTRLTVL.

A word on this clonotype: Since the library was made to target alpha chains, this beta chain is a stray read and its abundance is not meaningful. Written as DNA, the CDR3 is TGTGCCAGCAGCCTTATCGGACCTCACCTCTTCTTC. Translating it yields CASSLIGPHLFF. The V gene is TRBV7-9, the J gene TRBJ2-1; no reliable D call. In germline, CDR1 is SEHNR, CDR2 FQNEAQ (reference sequence). The CDR3 runs to 12 residues. V was trimmed by 5 bases and J by 16 bases, leaving 18 bases between them.

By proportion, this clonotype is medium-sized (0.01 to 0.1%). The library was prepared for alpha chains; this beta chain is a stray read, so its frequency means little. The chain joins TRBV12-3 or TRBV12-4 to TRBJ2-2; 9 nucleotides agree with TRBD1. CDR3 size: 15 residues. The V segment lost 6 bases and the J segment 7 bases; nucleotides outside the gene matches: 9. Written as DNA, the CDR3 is TGTGCCAGCAGCCGTCCGGGACAGGGTCACGGGGAGCTGTTTTTT. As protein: CASSRPGQGHGELFF.

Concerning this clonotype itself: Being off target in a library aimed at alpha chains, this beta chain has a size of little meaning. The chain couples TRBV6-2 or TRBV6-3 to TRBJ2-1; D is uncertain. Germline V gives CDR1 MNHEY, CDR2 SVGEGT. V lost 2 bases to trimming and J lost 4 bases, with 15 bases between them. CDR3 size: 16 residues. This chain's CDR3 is CASSYVAEPPYNEQFF. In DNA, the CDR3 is TGTGCCAGCAGTTACGTGGCGGAGCCCCCATACAATGAGCAGTTCTTC.

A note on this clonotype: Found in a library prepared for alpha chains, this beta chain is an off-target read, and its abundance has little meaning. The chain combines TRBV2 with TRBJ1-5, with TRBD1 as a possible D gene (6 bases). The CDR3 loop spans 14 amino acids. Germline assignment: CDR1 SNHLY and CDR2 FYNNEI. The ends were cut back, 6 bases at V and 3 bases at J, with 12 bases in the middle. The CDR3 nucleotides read TGTGCCAGCAGCGGGGACAACTCCAATCAGCCCCAGCATTTT. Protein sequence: CASSGDNSNQPQHF.

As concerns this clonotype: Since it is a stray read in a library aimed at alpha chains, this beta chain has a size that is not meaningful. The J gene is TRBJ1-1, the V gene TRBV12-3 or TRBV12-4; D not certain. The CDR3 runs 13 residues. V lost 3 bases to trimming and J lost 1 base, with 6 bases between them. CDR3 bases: TGTGCCAGCAGTTTCGGACGGAACACTGAAGCTTTCTTT. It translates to CASSFGRNTEAFF.

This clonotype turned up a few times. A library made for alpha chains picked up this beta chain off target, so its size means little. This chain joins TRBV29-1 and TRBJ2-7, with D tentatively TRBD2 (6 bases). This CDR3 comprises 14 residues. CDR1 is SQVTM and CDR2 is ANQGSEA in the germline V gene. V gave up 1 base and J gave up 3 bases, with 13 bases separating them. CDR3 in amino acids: CSVEGEAGDYEQYF. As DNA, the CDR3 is TGCAGCGTTGAAGGGGAGGCAGGAGACTACGAGCAGTACTTC.

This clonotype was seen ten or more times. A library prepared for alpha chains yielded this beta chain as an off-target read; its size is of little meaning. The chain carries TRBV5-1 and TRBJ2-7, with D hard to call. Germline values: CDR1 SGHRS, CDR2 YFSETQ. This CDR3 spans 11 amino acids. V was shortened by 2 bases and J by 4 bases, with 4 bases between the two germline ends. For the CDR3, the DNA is TGCGCCAGCAGCTTTGAATACGAGCAGTACTTC. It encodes CASSFEYEQYF.

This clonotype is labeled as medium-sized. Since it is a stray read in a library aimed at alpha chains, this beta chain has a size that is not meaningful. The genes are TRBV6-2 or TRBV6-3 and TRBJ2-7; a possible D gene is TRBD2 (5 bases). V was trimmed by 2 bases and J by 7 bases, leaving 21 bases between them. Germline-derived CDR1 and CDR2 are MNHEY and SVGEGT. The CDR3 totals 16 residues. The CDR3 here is CASSYEPSGPPREQYF. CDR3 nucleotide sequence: TGTGCCAGCAGTTACGAACCCAGCGGACCCCCCCGAGAGCAGTACTTC.

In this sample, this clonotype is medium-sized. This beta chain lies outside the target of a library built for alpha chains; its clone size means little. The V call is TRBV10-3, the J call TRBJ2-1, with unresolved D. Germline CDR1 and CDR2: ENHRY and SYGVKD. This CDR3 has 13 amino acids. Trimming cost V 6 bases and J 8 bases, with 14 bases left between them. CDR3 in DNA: TGTGCCATCAGCCAAACGCAAGTCGATGAGCAGTTCTTC. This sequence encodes CAISQTQVDEQFF.

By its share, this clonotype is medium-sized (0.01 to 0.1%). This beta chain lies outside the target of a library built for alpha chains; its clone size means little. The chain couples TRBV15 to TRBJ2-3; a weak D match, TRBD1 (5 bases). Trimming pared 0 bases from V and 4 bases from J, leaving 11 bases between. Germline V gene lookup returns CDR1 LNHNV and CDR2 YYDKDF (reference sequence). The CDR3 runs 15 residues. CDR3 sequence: CATSRDAAGSDTQYF. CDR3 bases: TGTGCCACCAGCAGAGATGCGGCAGGGTCAGATACGCAGTATTTT.

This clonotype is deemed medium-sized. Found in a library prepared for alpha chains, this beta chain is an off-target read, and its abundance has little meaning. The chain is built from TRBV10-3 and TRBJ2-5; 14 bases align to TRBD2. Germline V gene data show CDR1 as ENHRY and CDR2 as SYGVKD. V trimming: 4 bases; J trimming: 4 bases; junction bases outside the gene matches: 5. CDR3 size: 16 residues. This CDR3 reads CAISGGTSGSGETQYF. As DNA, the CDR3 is TGTGCCATCAGTGGTGGGACTAGCGGGAGCGGAGAGACCCAGTACTTC.

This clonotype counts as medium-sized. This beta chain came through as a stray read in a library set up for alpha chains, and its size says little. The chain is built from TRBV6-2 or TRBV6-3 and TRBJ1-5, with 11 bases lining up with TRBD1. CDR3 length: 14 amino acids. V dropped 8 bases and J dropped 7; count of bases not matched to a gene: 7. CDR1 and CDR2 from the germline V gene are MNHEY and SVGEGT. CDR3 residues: CASARTGGSQPQHF. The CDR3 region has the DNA TGTGCCAGCGCCAGGACAGGGGGCAGCCAGCCCCAGCATTTT.

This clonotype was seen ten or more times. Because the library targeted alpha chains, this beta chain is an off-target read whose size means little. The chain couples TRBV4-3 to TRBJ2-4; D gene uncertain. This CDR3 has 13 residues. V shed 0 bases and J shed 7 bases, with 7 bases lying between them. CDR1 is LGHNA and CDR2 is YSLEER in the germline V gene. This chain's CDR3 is CASSQDRRNIQYF. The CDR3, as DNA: TGCGCCAGCAGCCAAGACAGGCGGAACATTCAGTACTTC.

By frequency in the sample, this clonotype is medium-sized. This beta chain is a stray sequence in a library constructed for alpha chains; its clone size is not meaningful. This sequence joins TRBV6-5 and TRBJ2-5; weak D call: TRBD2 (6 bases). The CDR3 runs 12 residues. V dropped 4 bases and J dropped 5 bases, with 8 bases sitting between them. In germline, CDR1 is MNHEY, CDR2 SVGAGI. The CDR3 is CASSLAGETQYF. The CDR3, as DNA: TGTGCCAGCAGTTTGGCGGGGGAGACCCAGTACTTC.

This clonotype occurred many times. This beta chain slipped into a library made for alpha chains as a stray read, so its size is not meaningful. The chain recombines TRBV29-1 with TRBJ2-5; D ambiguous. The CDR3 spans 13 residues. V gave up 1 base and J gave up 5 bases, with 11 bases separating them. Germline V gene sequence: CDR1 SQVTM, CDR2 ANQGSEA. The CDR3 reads CSVEASRAETQYF. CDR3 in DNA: TGCAGCGTTGAAGCGTCCCGGGCTGAGACCCAGTACTTC.

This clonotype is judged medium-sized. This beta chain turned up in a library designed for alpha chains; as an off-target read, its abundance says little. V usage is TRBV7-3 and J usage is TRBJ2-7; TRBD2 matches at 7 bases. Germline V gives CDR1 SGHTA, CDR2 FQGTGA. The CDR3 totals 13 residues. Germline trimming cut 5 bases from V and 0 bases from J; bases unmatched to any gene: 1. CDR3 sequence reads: CASSRTSSYEQYF. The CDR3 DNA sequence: TGTGCCAGCAGCCGGACTAGCTCCTACGAGCAGTACTTC.

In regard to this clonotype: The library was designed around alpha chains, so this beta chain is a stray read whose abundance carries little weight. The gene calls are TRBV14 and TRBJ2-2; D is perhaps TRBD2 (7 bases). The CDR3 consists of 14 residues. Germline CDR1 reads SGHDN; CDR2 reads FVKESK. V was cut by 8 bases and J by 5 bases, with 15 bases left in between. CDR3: CASQRGARTGELFF. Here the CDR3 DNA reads TGTGCCAGCCAACGGGGGGCGCGGACCGGGGAGCTGTTTTTT.

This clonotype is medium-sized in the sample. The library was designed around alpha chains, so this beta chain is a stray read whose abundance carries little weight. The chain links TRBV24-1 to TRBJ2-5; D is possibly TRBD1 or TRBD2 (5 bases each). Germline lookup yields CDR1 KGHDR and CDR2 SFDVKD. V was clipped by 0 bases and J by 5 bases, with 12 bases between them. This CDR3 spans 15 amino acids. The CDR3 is CATSDLGTGSETQYF. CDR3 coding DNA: TGTGCCACCAGTGATTTGGGGACGGGATCGGAGACCCAGTACTTC.

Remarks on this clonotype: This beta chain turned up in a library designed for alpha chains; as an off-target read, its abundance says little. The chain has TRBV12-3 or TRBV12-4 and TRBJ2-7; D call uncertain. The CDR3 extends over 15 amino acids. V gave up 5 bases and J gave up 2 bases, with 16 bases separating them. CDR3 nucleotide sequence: TGTGCCAGCAGTACAGACTGGAGACCAACCTACGAGCAGTACTTC. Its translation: CASSTDWRPTYEQYF.

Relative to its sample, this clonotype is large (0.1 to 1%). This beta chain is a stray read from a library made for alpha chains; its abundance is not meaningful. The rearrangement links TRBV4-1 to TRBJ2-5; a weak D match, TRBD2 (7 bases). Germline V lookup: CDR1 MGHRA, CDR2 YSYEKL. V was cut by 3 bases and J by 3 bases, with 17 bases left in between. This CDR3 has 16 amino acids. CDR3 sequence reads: CASSHAPGGRKETQYF. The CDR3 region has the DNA TGCGCCAGCAGCCATGCCCCCGGGGGGCGGAAAGAGACCCAGTACTTC.

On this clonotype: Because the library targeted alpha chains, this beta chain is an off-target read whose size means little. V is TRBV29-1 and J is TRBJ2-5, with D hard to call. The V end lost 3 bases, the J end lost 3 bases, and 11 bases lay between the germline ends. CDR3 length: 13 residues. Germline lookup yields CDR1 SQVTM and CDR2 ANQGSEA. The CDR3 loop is CSVDLENEETQYF. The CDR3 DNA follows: TGCAGCGTTGATCTGGAGAACGAAGAGACCCAGTACTTC.

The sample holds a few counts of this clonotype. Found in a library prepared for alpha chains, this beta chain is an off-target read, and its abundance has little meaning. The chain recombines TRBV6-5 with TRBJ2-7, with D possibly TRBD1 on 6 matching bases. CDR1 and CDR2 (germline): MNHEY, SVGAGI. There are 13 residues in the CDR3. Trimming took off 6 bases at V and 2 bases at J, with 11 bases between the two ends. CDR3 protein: CASSRQAAYEQYF. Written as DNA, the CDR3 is TGTGCCAGCAGCCGACAGGCGGCCTACGAGCAGTACTTC.